The T cell receptor (beta chain) described here comes from a study of T-cell memory formation after mild COVID-19. The length of the CDR3 is 17 residues. The V and J ends lost 5 bases and 4 bases, in that order; junction bases with no gene match: 7. Looked up from germline, CDR1 is SGHTA and CDR2 is FQGNSA. This clonotype was detected many times. TCRdb recomputed calls from the 5' RACE reads with MiXCR, one row per CDR3 protein. The table lists 170,000 or so distinct CDR3 sequences, over 20% of them singletons. The chain recombines TRBV7-2 with TRBJ2-3; 15 nucleotides match TRBD2. Sequencing input: PBMCs or a T cell subset sorted from them (not recorded which). The TCR originated in an adult woman who had mild COVID-19 (a few samples of this study predate the infection). Cell type and time point are not known. Here the CDR3 reads CASSPGLAGGPSDTQYF. Here the CDR3 DNA reads TGTGCCAGCAGCCCCGGACTAGCGGGAGGGCCGTCAGATACGCAGTATTTT.